What follows is one TCR beta chain and its context. The antigen this receptor binds is unknown. No quality values exist for individual bases; no much larger clone is one base distant. Donors were healthy HIV-negative adults with no recently reported acute infections or vaccinations. Every donor was a Caucasian adult living in Nashville, Tennessee, USA. CD4+ T cells were enriched by magnetic negative selection; naive cells were then positively selected on CD45RA, and the negative fraction formed the memory subset. After blood collection by leukapheresis, PBMCs were isolated using Ficoll-Histopaque density gradient centrifugation and then cryopreserved in the vapor phase of liquid nitrogen. Analytical flow cytometry was used to check the purity and quantity of every magnetically sorted T cell population. Genomic DNA was isolated from each sorted fraction and quantified by UV absorbance on a Nanodrop 2000c.

The entry originates in a study of shared clonotypes between healthy human individuals (dated by TCRdb to the early 2020s). Background on the whole study: A couple of women and a few men aged 18 to 49 years were included in the cohort. For each donor, CD4 naive and CD4 memory were each run on three plates, CD8 naive on two plates, and CD8 memory on one plate. To estimate repertoire size and how much clonotypes are shared between individuals, the study performed deep sequencing of blood TCR repertoires from five healthy adults. To increase sequencing depth and limit assay-specific biases, different laboratories used diverse techniques to prepare libraries and sequence TCR repertoires. Leukapheresis yielded between about 0.94 and 9.5 billion PBMCs per donor.

From the germline V gene, CDR1 is SGDLS and CDR2 is YYNGEE. The CDR3 spans 12 residues, from the cysteine through the phenylalanine. The only DNA kept is the CDR3, 36 bases in frame from the first base. Deletion took 0 bases off V and 8 bases off J, with a span of 7 bases between the germline ends. Results the study describes overall, beyond this receptor: The small number of donors limited the genetic and exposure-history diversity represented. Naive subsets generally had larger estimated clonotype richness than memory subsets. Based on pairwise subsampling, the degree of clonotype sharing among donors was expected to be affected by sequencing depth. Sampling was restricted to blood, and TCR repertoires in tissues likely differ from the TCR repertoires found in blood. When a few donors were compared, the shared fraction of clonotypes was 5% to 6.5% for naive CD4, 3.5% to 4% for naive CD8, about 2.5% for memory CD4, and 0.35% to 0.5% for memory CD8. Even with the large sequencing depth, rarefaction of the sorted-subset datasets indicated that sequencing was incomplete. Higher generation probabilities were observed for clonotypes shared by all four sorted-subset donors than for non-shared clonotypes.

Using the deep immunoSEQ assay, TCR CDR3 regions were amplified from genomic DNA by multiplex PCR. Extracted genomic DNA from each cell subset was spread evenly across all wells of several immunoSEQ 96-well plates, with each plate serving as a replicate. For sorted subsets, each replicate PCR was loaded with roughly 200 ng genomic DNA, equivalent to approximately 33,000 T cell genomes. Purified libraries were quantified with a Qubit 3.0 fluorometer, sized on a Bioanalyzer 2100, and re-quantified with the KAPA Library Quantification kit. Each immunoSEQ 96-well plate was sequenced on its own single-read 150-cycle Illumina NextSeq 550 flow cell. From the authors' description of their analysis: Because only junctional sequences without quality scores were contained in the immunoSEQ output, filtering matching that applied to full-length reads could not be performed. Sequences were annotated with PyIR, a Python wrapper for IgBLAST v1.9, and V/J genes and CDR3 were assigned using IMGT germline references. Reads with weak V/J assignments (E-value above 1e-6), missing CDR3, stop codons, out-of-frame junctions, or ambiguous translated residues were removed. V3J clonotypes were defined by identical inferred V gene, J gene, and CDR3 amino acid sequence. Percentage overlap between repertoires was calculated by dividing the number of shared unique clonotypes by the size of the smaller repertoire. Richness of each repertoire was evaluated using RTK rarefaction, the Chao1 estimator, and Recon v2.1 estimates of unobserved clonotypes. OLGA was used to compute generation probabilities for all TCRbeta clonotypes that the gDNA method yielded from a handful of donors. TCRdb's version of the immuneACCESS table is confined to in-frame rearrangements and falls short of the full clone set. An unresolved V gene accounts for under half of the shortfall where checked; the remainder is of unknown origin. The DNA gave D and trimming, while V, J and clone size come from that table. A total of about 1 million clones appear in this sample, 60% to 80% of them only once. Clones ranked in the top ten supply around 1.4% of the sample.

This chain joins TRBV9 to TRBJ2-3; there is no confident call for the D gene. The receptor comes from a man younger than 30 in good health. The sample was memory CD4+ T cells sorted from blood. The intended sense of this specimen's cell subset or site label: CD45RA-negative fraction. The CDR3 reads CASSVGIGTQYF. The DNA reads as follows: TGTGCCAGCAGCGTAGGTATCGGTACGCAGTATTTT.